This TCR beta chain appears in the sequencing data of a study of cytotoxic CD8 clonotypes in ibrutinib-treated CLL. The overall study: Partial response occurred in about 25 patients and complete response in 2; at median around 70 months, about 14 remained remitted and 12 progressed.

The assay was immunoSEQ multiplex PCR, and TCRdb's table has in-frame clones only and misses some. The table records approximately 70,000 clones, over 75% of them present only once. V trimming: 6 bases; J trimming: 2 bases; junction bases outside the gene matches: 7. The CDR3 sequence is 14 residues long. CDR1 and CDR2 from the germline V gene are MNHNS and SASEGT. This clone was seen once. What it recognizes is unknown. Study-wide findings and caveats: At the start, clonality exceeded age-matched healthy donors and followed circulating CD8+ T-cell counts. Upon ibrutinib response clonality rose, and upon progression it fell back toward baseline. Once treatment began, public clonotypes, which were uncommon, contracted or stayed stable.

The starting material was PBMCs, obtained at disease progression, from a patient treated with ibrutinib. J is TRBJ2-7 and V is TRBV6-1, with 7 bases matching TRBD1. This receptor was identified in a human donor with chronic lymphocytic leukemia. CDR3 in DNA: TGTGCCAGCAGCGTAGCTGGGACAGCCTACGAGCAGTACTTC. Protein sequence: CASSVAGTAYEQYF.